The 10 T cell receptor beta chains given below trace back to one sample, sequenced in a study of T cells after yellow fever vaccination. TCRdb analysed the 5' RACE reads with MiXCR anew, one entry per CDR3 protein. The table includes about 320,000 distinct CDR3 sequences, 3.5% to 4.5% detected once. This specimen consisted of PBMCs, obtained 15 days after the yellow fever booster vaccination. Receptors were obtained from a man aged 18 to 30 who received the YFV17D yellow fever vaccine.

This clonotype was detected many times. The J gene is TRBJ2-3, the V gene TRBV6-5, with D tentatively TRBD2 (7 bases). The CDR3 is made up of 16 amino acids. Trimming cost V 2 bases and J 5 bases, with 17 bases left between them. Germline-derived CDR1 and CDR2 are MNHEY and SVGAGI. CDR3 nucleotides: TGTGCCAGCAGTTACATGGGGGGGCGGCTGAGAGATACGCAGTATTTT. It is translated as CASSYMGGRLRDTQYF.

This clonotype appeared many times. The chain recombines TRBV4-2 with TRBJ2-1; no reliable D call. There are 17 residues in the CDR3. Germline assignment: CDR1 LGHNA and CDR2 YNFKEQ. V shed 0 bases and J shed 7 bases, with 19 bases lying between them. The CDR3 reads CASSQEGNLYALNEQFF. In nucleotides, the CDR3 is TGTGCCAGCAGCCAAGAGGGGAACTTGTATGCCTTAAATGAGCAGTTCTTC.

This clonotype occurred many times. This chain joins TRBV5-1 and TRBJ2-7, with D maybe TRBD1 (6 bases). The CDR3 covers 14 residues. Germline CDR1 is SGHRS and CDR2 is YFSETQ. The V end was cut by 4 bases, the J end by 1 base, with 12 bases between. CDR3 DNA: TGCGCCAGCAGCCGAGAGGGACAATCCTACGAGCAGTACTTC. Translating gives CASSREGQSYEQYF.

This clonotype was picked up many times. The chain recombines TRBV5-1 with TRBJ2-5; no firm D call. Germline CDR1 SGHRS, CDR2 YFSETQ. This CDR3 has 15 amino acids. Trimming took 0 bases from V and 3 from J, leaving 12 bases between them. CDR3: CASSLDPQTKETQYF. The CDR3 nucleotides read TGCGCCAGCAGCTTGGACCCACAAACCAAAGAGACCCAGTACTTC.

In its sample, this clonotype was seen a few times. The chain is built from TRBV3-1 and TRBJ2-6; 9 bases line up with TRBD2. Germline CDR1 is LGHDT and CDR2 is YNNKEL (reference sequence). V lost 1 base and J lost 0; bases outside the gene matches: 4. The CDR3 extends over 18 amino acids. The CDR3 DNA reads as TGTGCCAGCAGCCAAGTTCCGCGGGGGGGCTCTGGGGCCAACGTCCTGACTTTC. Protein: CASSQVPRGGSGANVLTF.

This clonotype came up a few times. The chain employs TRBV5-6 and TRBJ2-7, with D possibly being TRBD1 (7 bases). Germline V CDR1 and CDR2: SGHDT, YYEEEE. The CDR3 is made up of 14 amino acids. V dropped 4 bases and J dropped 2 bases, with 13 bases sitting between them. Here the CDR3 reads CASSPGGSTYEQYV. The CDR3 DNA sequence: TGTGCCAGCAGCCCAGGGGGGAGCACCTACGAGCAGTACGTC.

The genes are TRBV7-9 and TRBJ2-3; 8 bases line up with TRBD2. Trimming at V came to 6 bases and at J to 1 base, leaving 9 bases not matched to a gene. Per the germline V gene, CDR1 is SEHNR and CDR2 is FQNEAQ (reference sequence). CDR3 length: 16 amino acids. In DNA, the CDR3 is TGTGCCAGCAGTTCCTCTAGTAGCGGGGGCACAGATACGCAGTATTTT. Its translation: CASSSSSSGGTDTQYF.

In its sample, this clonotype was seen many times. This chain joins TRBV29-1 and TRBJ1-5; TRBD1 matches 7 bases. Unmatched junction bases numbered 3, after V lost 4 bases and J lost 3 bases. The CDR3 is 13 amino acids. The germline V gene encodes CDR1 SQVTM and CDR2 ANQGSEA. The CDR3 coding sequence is TGCAGCGTTGCGGGACAGAACAATCAGCCCCAGCATTTT. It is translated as CSVAGQNNQPQHF.

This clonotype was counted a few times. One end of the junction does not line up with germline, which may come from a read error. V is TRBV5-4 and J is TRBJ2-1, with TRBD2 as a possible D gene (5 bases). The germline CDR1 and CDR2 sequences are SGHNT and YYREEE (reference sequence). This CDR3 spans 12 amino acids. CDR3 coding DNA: TGTGCCAGCAGCGAAAGAGCGGCCGAGCCGTTCTTC. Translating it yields CASSERAAEPFF. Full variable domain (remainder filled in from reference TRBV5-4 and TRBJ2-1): ETGVTQSPTHLIKTRGQQVTLRCSSQSGHNTVSWYQQALGQGPQFIFQYYREEENGRGNFPPRFSGLQFPNYSSELNVNALELDDSALYLCASSERAAEPFFGPGTRLTVL.

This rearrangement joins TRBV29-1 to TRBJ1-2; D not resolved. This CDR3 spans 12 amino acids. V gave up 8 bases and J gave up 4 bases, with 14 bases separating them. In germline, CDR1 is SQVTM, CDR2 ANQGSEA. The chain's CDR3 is CSTPGAGYGYTF. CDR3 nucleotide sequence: TGCAGCACTCCGGGAGCAGGCTATGGCTACACCTTC. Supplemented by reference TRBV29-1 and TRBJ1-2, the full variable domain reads SAVISQKPSRDICQRGTSLTIQCQVDSQVTMMFWYRQQPGQSLTLIATANQGSEATYESGFVIDKFPISRPNLTFSTLTVSNMSPEDSSIYLCSTPGAGYGYTFGSGTRLTVV.